This T cell receptor (beta chain) came from a study of cytomegalovirus exposure and HLA in healthy donors (dated by TCRdb to about 2017). Describing the broader study: According to an earlier analysis of around 600 of the donors, about 179 million T cells yielded 117 million unique TCR beta sequences and about 300 Gb of sequence data. The study profiled the T cell repertoires of 666 subjects by immunosequencing and related them to cytomegalovirus serostatus. Rather than drawing on any new phenotypic data, the later analysis identified candidate immune exposures from TCR beta sequences and the way those sequences occurred across donors. Genome-wide SNP genotypes for about 65% of the 666 donors were used in a later genetic analysis, which treated that subset as a discovery cohort. To study patterns of TCR occurrence, a later analysis re-analyzed previously published TCR beta repertoires from 666 donors and added high-resolution HLA genotyping. An early release that covered around 590 HLA-typed donors contained approximately 300 gigabases of sequencing data and 65 million to 100 million unique TCR sequences. Across approximately 400 genotyped donors of the cohort, an average of about 250,000 unique TCR beta nucleotide sequences per donor were sequenced, and roughly 20% of those sequences were non-productive. The study aimed to test whether signatures of past pathogen exposure could be identified by cataloging public T cell receptors. HLA typing included class I and class II loci at four-digit resolution. Typing coverage differed by locus: A, B, C, DRB1 and DQB1 were typed in about 620-640 donors, DQA1 in 500 to 550, DPA1 in some 570, and DPB1 in 400 to 490. Donor age, sex, ethnicity and CMV serostatus were collected together with the repertoire data. About five DR-DQ haplotypes were handled as single units for association and clustering, since linkage in the cohort was strong. Besides the first cohort of approximately 710 subjects, a separate validation cohort made up of around 120 different subjects was used. To predict cytomegalovirus infection status, the study combined high-throughput TCR immunosequencing, statistical association of individual TCRs with disease status, and machine learning. All discovery cohort repertoires had been generated on a single sequencing platform. Of the 300 to 450 genotyped donors, 65% to 90% were placed in the genetic ancestry cluster associated with self-reported Caucasian donors. An earlier analysis of 587 of the donors applied high-throughput TCR beta sequencing to assess whether each TCR beta V gene segment acted as functional or pseudogenic. The paper as a whole reports these results and caveats: The cohort was sequenced for TCR beta chains only, and without alpha or paired-chain data the features that could be detected were limited. Compared with the approximately 600-donor mean, donors in an Asian-associated ancestry cluster had fewer N-insertions in productive TCRs, according to a later genetic analysis. A group of highly shared sequence variants was considered likely to be a technical artifact of the sequencing pipeline. In a later genetic analysis, a missense DCLRE1C variant was associated with V-gene and J-gene trimming of TCR beta chains, and the association was replicated in an independent cohort. A further reported finding was that TCR beta sequences accurately predicted the HLA-A and HLA-B alleles for most subjects in the first cohort. It was suggested by the authors that the approach could potentially be generalized to other disease states and immunological phenotypes. Correlated functional status among segregating V segments might reflect linkage disequilibrium, but an unknown experimental factor could not be ruled out. In a later analysis, HLA-associated TCR beta chains were found to be more clonally expanded and to have lower generation probabilities than equally common non-associated chains. According to a later analysis, most CMV-associated TCR beta chains appeared to be HLA-restricted, and the HLA associations seemed to be driven largely by CMV exposure. The classifier was reported to diagnose cytomegalovirus status with high specificity and sensitivity in both the original and validation cohorts. When HLA alleles, especially DR and DQ, strongly co-occurred, TCR associations were difficult to assign to individual alleles. For the cohort, immune exposure information was limited to CMV serostatus. According to a later analysis, parvovirus B19, influenza, CMV and Epstein-Barr virus appeared linked to several top co-occurrence clusters. In an earlier analysis of more than 500 of the donors, most TCR beta V segments appeared in productive rearrangements about 87% or about 30% of the time, broadly matching IMGT annotations. The study gave a list of under 200 TCR beta chains associated with cytomegalovirus. The 87-base-pair reads could not distinguish some IMGT-functional V segments, including TRBV6-2 and TRBV6-3, so those segments were excluded. Most TCR sequences were observed very rarely across donors, whereas some public TCRs were present in many individuals. Specific HLA alleles were associated with over 15,000 TCR beta sequences at a false discovery rate of 0.05 in a later analysis. Over 15 rarely observed V segments, including chromosome 9 orphons, were excluded from the earlier analysis of several hundred of the donors because counts were too low. The presence/absence analyses assumed that sequencing depth was roughly uniform across donors, and that assumption may not be true. Because HLA typing was missing for some donors at each locus, association tests included only the typed subset. In vitro tests confirmed that three of the cytomegalovirus-associated TCR beta chains recognize cytomegalovirus antigens. According to a later analysis, TCR association rates differed among HLA loci, with DRB1 alleles showing the most associated TCRs and HLA-C alleles showing the fewest.

To prepare the library, the immunoSEQ multiplex PCR assay was applied. The multiplex PCR relied on a mix of 60 forward primers for TCR Vbeta segments and 13 reverse primers for TCR Jbeta segments. The CDR3 region of rearranged TCR beta genes was amplified from genomic DNA by a multiplex PCR assay. The amplified TCR beta libraries were sequenced on the Illumina HiSeq System as 87-base-pair reads. The paper's data handling went like this. A later analysis tallied 80 million to 95 million unique TCR beta chains across the roughly 610 repertoires, and approximately 12 million of those chains were shared by two or more donors. A nearest-neighbor algorithm error-corrected the raw reads and collapsed the reads into unique sequences, merging closely related sequences to remove PCR and sequencing errors. To assign V, D and J gene segments, CDR3 sequences were aligned to IMGT reference sequences. For a sequence to be retained, a match of at least six nucleotides was required to both a V gene segment and a J gene segment. Rearrangements were classified as productive when the CDR3 lacked stop codons and remained in frame with V and J, and all other rearrangements were classified as non-productive. CDR3 was defined by IMGT convention, running from the second conserved V-encoded cysteine to the conserved J-encoded phenylalanine. In an earlier analysis of just under 600 of the donors, sequences lacking an unambiguous match to a single V gene segment were excluded. In an earlier analysis of several hundred of the donors, a V segment was called functional when productive rearrangements were above 56.7%, and segregating when the standard deviation between donors exceeded 5%. A statistical classification framework was built for diagnosing cytomegalovirus status from the catalog of TCR beta chain sequences. V and J gene assignment, in a later analysis, came from comparing TCR nucleotide sequences with IMGT/GENE-DB human TR gene sequences. The TCRdist pipeline was used in a later analysis to assign CDR3 sequences and most-parsimonious VDJ recombination scenarios. A later analysis defined each TCR beta chain by its CDR3 amino acid sequence plus V-gene family, and excluded reads lacking a unique V-gene family. A later analysis removed 450 to 600 highly shared, low-generation-probability nucleotide sequences to deal with suspected cross-contamination and a sequencing artifact. In a later analysis, a clonal expansion index for each public chain was calculated from normalized within-repertoire ranks of inferred template counts. A later analysis computed generation probabilities with a VDJ recombination model fitted to out-of-frame rearrangements, and checked the results against IGoR. A later analysis scored TCR-TCR, TCR-HLA and TCR-CMV co-occurrence with hypergeometric tests, applying a repertoire-size bias correction to TCR pairs. A later analysis estimated false discovery rates by permuting HLA or CMV assignments 20 times. In a later analysis, co-occurring TCRs were grouped using DBSCAN, and TCRdist sequence similarity was added for clustering within HLA-allele-positive subsets. Repertoires with fewer than 30,000 or more than 120,000 public chains, plus five repertoires with anomalous nucleotide sharing, were excluded from co-occurrence clustering. Entries here come from immuneACCESS through TCRdb and include only in-frame sequences with V and J called. Some clones fail to appear in such tables; in the studies checked, an unresolved V gene covers under half of the shortfall, and the cause of the remainder is unknown. The D gene and trimming were derived from the DNA, and the V and J assignments and clone size from that table. Within this sample are about 160,000 clones, with roughly 80% of them counted one time only. In total, the top ten clones hold 5.5% to 8% of the sample.

The CDR3 holds 12 amino acids from the cysteine to the phenylalanine. This entry keeps only the CDR3 DNA: 36 bases, framed from base 1. The germline V gene (reference sequence) specifies GTSNPN as CDR1 and SVGIG as CDR2. V and J are truncated by 0 bases and 6 bases respectively, leaving an intervening sequence of 7 bases. This clone came up a few times. There is no known antigen for this receptor. Within one base of it there is no much larger clone, and no base qualities were kept. The cohort was made up of approximately 670 healthy bone marrow donors. All cohort members were sampled while nominally healthy, although unrecorded immune exposures were likely present. The donor was CMV seropositive and belonged to the group of 250 to 350 seropositive cohort members. A peripheral blood sample was collected from each donor, and TCR beta sequencing was performed on peripheral blood mononuclear cells. The Qiagen DNeasy Blood Extraction Kit was used to extract genomic DNA from the blood cell samples.

The chain couples TRBV30 to TRBJ2-3; the D segment could be TRBD2, given 6 matching bases. This clonotype was obtained from a woman aged 30 to 39 in good health and CMV-seropositive. The source material was PBMCs. The bases are TGTGCCTGGAGTGTAGGAGGGGATACGCAGTATTTT. This codes for CAWSVGGDTQYF.